The entry that follows covers one TCR beta chain sequence. Its target is not known. Unique molecular identifiers were built into the TCR beta cDNA libraries. MiXCR, run by TCRdb on the PCR reads, gives a single entry per CDR3 protein. In the table there are around 440,000 distinct CDR3 sequences, 40% to 55% of which are singletons. Germline values: CDR1 KGHSH, CDR2 LQKENI. The V segment lost 3 bases and the J segment 3 bases; nucleotides outside the gene matches: 10. This CDR3 is built from 17 residues. The sample is drawn from a study of post-analysis software for immune sequencing data. Whole-study context: Clinical courses comprised relapsing-remitting, secondary progressive and progressive-relapsing multiple sclerosis. Whole-study results and caveats: Five TRBV segments, including TRBV5-6, TRBV5-1 and TRBV20-1, were more frequent in patients than controls.

Sequenced input: blood. This receptor was identified in a girl aged 5 to 17 with multiple sclerosis. V and J are TRBV18 and TRBJ2-5; the match to TRBD2 covers 10 bases. The CDR3 here is CASSPGASGSSKETQYF. CDR3 DNA: TGTGCCAGCTCACCTGGAGCTAGCGGGAGTTCAAAAGAGACCCAGTACTTC.